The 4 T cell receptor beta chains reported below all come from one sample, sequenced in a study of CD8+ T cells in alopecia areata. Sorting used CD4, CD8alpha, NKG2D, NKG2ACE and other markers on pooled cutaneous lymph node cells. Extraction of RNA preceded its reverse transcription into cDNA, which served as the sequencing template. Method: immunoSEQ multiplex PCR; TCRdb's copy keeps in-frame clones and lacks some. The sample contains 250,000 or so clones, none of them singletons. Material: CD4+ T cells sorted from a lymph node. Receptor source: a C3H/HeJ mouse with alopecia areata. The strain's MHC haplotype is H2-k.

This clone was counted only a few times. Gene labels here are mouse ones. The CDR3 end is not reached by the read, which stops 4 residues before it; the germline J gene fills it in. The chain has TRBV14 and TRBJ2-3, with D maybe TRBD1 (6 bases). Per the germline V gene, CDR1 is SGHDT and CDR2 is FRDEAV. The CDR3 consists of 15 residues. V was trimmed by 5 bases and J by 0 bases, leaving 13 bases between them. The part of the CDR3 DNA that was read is TGTGCCAGCAGCCAAACAGGGTTGAGTGCAGAA. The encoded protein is CASSQTGLSAE. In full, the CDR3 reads CASSQTGLSAETLYF. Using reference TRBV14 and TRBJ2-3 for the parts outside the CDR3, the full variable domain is EAGVTQSPRYAVLQEGQAVSFWCDPISGHDTLYWYQQPRDQGPQLLVYFRDEAVIDNSQLPSDRFSAVRPKGTNSTLKIQSAKQGDTATYLCASSQTGLSAETLYFGSGTRLTVL.

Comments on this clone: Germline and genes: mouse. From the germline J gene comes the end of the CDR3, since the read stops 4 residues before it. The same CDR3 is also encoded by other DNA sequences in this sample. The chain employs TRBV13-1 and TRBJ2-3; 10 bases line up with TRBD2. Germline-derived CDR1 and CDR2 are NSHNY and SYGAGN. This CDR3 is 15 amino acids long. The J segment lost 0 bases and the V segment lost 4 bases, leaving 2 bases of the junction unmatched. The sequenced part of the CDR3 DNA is TGTGCCAGCAGTCCTGGGGGGGCGAGTGCAGAA. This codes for CASSPGGASAE. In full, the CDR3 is CASSPGGASAETLYF.

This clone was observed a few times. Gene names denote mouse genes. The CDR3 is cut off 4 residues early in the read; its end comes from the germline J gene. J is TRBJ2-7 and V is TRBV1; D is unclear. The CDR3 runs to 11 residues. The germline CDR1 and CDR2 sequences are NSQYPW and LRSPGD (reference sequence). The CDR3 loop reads CTCSHRYEQYF. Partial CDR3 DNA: TGCACCTGCAGTCACAGATAT.

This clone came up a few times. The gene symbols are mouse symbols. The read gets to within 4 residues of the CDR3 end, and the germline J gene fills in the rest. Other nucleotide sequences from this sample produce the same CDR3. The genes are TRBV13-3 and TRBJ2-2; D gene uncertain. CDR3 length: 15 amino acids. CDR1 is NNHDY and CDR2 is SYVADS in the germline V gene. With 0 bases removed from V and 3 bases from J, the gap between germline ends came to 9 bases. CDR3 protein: CASSDARRDTGQLYF. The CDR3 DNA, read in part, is TGTGCCAGCAGTGATGCACGGAGGGACACCGGG.